This T cell receptor (beta chain) was recorded in a study of blood T cell repertoires in COVID-19. Study in general: COVID-19 samples from acute and convalescent phases originated in the United States, Italy and Spain. Sample material is recorded as cDNA or gDNA derived from T cells, B-cell-depleted T cells, or PBMCs.

Repertoires were generated with immunoSEQ multiplex PCR, while TCRdb's copy carries only in-frame clones and drops some. The profile shows under 150,000 clones, approximately 84% of them singletons. The germline V gene has CDR1 LNHNV and CDR2 YYDKDF (reference sequence). V was clipped by 5 bases and J by 4 bases; unmatched bases: 4. The CDR3 runs 13 residues. The source is a woman of 80 years or more with acute or convalescent COVID-19. This chain joins TRBV15 and TRBJ1-2; 7 bases align to TRBD1. Sequenced sample: peripheral blood. The DNA of the CDR3 is TGTGCCACCAGCGGCGGGACAGTCTATGGCTACACCTTC. Translated: CATSGGTVYGYTF.